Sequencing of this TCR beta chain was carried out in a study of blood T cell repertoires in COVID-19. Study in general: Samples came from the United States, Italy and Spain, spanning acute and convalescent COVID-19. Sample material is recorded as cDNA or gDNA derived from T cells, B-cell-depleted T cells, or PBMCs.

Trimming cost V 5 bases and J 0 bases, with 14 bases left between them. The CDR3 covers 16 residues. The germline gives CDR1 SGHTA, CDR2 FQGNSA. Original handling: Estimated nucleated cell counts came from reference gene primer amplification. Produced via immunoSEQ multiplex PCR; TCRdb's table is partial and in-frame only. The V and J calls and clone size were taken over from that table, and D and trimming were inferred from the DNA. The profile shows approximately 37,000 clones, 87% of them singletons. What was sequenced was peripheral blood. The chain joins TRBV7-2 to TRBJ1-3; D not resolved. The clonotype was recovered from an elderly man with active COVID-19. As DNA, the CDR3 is TGTGCCAGCAGCCAATACGGGGAAAACTCTGGAAACACCATATATTTT. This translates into CASSQYGENSGNTIYF.